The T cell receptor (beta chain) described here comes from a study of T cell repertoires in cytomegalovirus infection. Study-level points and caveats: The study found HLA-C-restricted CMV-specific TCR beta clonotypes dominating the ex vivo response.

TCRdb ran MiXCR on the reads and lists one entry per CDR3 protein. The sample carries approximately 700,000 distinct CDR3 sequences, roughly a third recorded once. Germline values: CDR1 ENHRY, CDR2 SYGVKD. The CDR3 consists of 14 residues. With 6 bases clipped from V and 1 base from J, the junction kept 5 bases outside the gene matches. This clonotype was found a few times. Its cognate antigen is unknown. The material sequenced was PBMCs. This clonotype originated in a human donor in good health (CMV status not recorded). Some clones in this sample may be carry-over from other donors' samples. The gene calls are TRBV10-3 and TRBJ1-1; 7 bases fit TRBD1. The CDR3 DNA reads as TGTGCCATCAGGACGGGACAGACGAACACTGAAGCTTTCTTT. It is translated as CAIRTGQTNTEAFF.